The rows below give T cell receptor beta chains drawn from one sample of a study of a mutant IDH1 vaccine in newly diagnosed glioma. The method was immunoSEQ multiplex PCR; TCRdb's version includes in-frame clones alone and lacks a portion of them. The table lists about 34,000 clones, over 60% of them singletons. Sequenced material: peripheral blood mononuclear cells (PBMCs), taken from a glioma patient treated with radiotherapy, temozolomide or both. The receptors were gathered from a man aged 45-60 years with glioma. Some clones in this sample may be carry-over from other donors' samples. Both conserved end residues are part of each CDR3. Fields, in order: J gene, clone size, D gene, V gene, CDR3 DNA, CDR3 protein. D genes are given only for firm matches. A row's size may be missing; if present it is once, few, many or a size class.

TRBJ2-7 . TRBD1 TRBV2 TGTGCCAGCAGGGCGACAGGGCACGAGCAGTACTTC CASRATGHEQYF
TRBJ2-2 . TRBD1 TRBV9 TGTGCCAGCAGCGTAGGACAGGGCCGCCTCACCGGGGAGCTGTTTTTT CASSVGQGRLTGELFF
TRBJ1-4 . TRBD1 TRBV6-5 TGTGCCAGCTCCTACCGGACAGGGGGCGGAAAACTGTTTTTT CASSYRTGGGKLFF
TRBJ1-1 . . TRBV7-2 TGTGCCAGCAGCTTAGATCCGGGTTTGAACACTGAAGCTTTCTTT CASSLDPGLNTEAFF
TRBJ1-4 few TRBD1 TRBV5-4 TGTGCCAGCAGCTTAGGGACAGGGAATAATGAAAAACTGTTTTTT CASSLGTGNNEKLFF
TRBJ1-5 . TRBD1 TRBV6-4 TGTGCCAGCAGTGAACAGGGGGGCCAGCCCCAGCATTTT CASSEQGGQPQHF
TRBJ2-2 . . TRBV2 TGTGCCAGCACCCTGATGACTCCGAACACCGGGGAGCTGTTTTTT CASTLMTPNTGELFF
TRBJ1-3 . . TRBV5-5 TGTGCCAGCAGCTTGGAGGAGGGGCGAAACACCATATATTTT CASSLEEGRNTIYF
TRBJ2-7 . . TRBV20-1 TGCAGTGCTTTACAGGGTAACGAGCAGTACTTC CSALQGNEQYF
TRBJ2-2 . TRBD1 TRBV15 TGTGCCACCAGCAGAATACAGGGGGCGCGGGGCACCGGGGAGCTGTTTTTT CATSRIQGARGTGELFF
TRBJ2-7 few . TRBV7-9 TGTGCCAGCAGCTCGGGACGGGAGCAGTACTTC CASSSGREQYF
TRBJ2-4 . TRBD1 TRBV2 TGTGCCAGCAGTGAATGGACAGGACCAGGCCAAAACATTCAGTACTTC CASSEWTGPGQNIQYF
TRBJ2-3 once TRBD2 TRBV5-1 TGCGCCAGCAGCTTAGCGGGAAGCAGAGATACGCAGTATTTT CASSLAGSRDTQYF
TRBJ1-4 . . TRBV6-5 TGTGCCAGCAGTACCGGACTATGGGGTAATGAAAAACTGTTTTTT CASSTGLWGNEKLFF